These 23 T cell receptor beta chains originate from one sample sequenced in a study of CD8 T cells in Susac syndrome. An amount of RNA that ranged from roughly 0.45 to 1 ug was reverse transcribed with random hexamers. TCRdb itself ran the immunoSEQ multiplex PCR reads through MiXCR, one entry per CDR3 protein. In the table there are about 180,000 distinct CDR3 sequences, around 94% of which are singletons. The sequenced sample was CD4+ T cells from PBMCs. The receptors originated from a human donor with Susac syndrome.

This chain uses TRBV7-9 with TRBJ1-1; 10 bases agree with TRBD1. The V gene's germline CDR1 is SEHNR and CDR2 FQNEAQ (reference sequence). V was clipped by 4 bases and J by 7 bases; unmatched bases: 3. The CDR3 covers 13 residues. In DNA, the CDR3 is TGTGCCAGCAGCTCGACAGGGGGCAGTGAAGCTTTCTTT. This encodes CASSSTGGSEAFF. Together with reference TRBV7-9 and TRBJ1-1, the CDR3 gives the full variable domain: DTGVSQNPRHKITKRGQNVTFRCDPISEHNRLYWYRQTLGQGPEFLTYFQNEAQLEKSRLLSDRFSAERPKGSFSTLEIQRTEQGDSAMYLCASSSTGGSEAFFGQGTRLTVV.

V and J are TRBV11-3 and TRBJ2-1; the match to TRBD2 covers 8 bases. Germline trimming cut 3 bases from V and 7 bases from J; bases unmatched to any gene: 5. Germline V gene sequence: CDR1 SGHNT, CDR2 YENEEA. This CDR3 is built from 14 residues. The CDR3 DNA reads TGTGCCAGCAGCTTTACTAGCGGTAATAATGAGCAGTTCTTC. Translation gives CASSFTSGNNEQFF. The full variable domain, with the rest looked up from reference TRBV11-3 and TRBJ2-1, is EAGVVQSPRYKIIEKKQPVAFWCNPISGHNTLYWYLQNLGQGPELLIRYENEEAVDDSQLPKDRFSAERLKGVDSTLKIQPAELGDSAVYLCASSFTSGNNEQFFGPGTRLTVL.

The chain joins TRBV7-2 to TRBJ2-7, with 9 bases identical to TRBD2. The CDR3 is made up of 15 amino acids. The V gene's germline CDR1 is SGHTA and CDR2 FQGNSA. The junction had 5 bases not matched to a gene; V was cut back by 3 bases and J by 2 bases. The CDR3 protein is CASSFSSGATYEQYF. The CDR3 DNA reads TGTGCCAGCAGCTTTTCTAGCGGGGCTACCTACGAGCAGTACTTC.

V is TRBV2 and J is TRBJ1-6, with D unresolved. Germline V gives CDR1 SNHLY, CDR2 FYNNEI. The CDR3 runs 14 residues. V was trimmed by 1 base and J by 8 bases, leaving 9 bases between them. The CDR3 nucleotides are TGTGCCAGCAGTGAAGGAGCGCTATATTCACCCCTCCACTTT. As protein: CASSEGALYSPLHF.

The chain links TRBV20-1 to TRBJ1-1, with D maybe TRBD1 (5 bases). In germline, CDR1 is DFQATT, CDR2 SNEGSKA (reference sequence). Deletions cut 2 bases from V and 2 bases from J, with 15 bases between. The CDR3 extends over 15 amino acids. The CDR3 protein is CSARLTGRVNTEAFF. The DNA for the CDR3 is TGCAGTGCTAGACTCACTGGCAGGGTAAACACTGAAGCTTTCTTT.

This chain joins TRBV2 and TRBJ2-2; D not resolved. Germline assignment: CDR1 SNHLY and CDR2 FYNNEI. The CDR3 contains 16 residues. V lost 0 bases, J lost 4 bases, and 12 bases lay in between. CDR3 loop: CASSEARGGVTGELFF. Written as DNA, the CDR3 is TGTGCCAGCAGTGAAGCGCGAGGTGGAGTCACCGGGGAGCTGTTTTTT.

The chain employs TRBV5-1 and TRBJ1-1, with a tentative D call TRBD1 (5 bases). Germline V gene sequence: CDR1 SGHRS, CDR2 YFSETQ. The germline V and J ends were trimmed by 4 bases and 1 base, with 14 bases remaining between them. This CDR3 region has 15 residues. The CDR3, as DNA: TGCGCCAGCAGCGAGCAGGGAGTCGAGAACACTGAAGCTTTCTTT. Encoded protein: CASSEQGVENTEAFF.

The CDR3 reads CSATGLAGGPPNEQYF. The CDR3 DNA sequence: TGCAGTGCTACGGGACTAGCGGGAGGCCCTCCTAACGAGCAGTACTTC. The chain joins TRBV20-1 to TRBJ2-7, with 15 positions matching TRBD2. The V segment lost 4 bases and the J segment 5 bases; nucleotides outside the gene matches: 9. The germline gives CDR1 DFQATT, CDR2 SNEGSKA (reference sequence). The CDR3 has 16 residues.

This clonotype was picked up one time. The V and J genes are TRBV5-4 and TRBJ2-1; D could derive from TRBD1 or TRBD2 (5 bases each). CDR3 size: 15 residues. Germline loops: CDR1 SGHNT, CDR2 YYREEE (reference sequence). The V gene lost 0 bases and the J gene lost 8 bases, with 15 bases spanning the gap. The DNA for the CDR3 is TGTGCCAGCAGCTTGGGGGGGTTCGGGATGGATGAGCAGTTCTTC. Translating it yields CASSLGGFGMDEQFF.

In its sample, this clonotype was seen once. The V call is TRBV6-5, the J call TRBJ1-1; weak D call: TRBD1 (6 bases). Between the trimmed V and J ends, which lost 6 bases and 7 bases, there was a span of 9 bases. The V gene's germline CDR1 is MNHEY and CDR2 SVGAGI. CDR3 length equals 11 residues. CDR3 residues: CASRGQREAFF. The CDR3 DNA reads as TGTGCCAGCAGAGGACAGCGTGAAGCTTTCTTT.

This chain links TRBV2 with TRBJ2-3; TRBD2 aligns across 8 bases. V lost 6 bases to trimming and J lost 5 bases; unmatched junction nucleotides: 10. This CDR3 is built from 15 residues. CDR1 SNHLY and CDR2 FYNNEI come from the germline V gene. The CDR3 region is CASSPPGGPKDTQYF. The CDR3 DNA reads TGTGCCAGCAGCCCCCCGGGAGGGCCGAAAGATACGCAGTATTTT.

This sequence joins TRBV7-9 and TRBJ2-3; D might be TRBD2 (6 bases). From germline, CDR1 is SEHNR and CDR2 FQNEAQ (reference sequence). The CDR3 totals 12 residues. Trimming removed 4 bases from V and 5 bases from J, with 7 bases in between. This CDR3 reads CASSWREDTQYF. The CDR3 nucleotides read TGTGCCAGCAGCTGGAGGGAAGATACGCAGTATTTT.

DNA for the CDR3: TGCAGCGCGCACCGGGACAGGGAGGGTGGCTACACCTTC. It yields the protein CSAHRDREGGYTF. The chain couples TRBV29-1 to TRBJ1-2, with 9 bases lining up with TRBD1. J was trimmed by 7 bases and V by 7 bases; bases with no gene match: 10. The CDR3 sequence is 13 residues long. Germline V gene sequence: CDR1 SQVTM, CDR2 ANQGSEA. The whole variable domain, filled in from reference TRBV29-1 and TRBJ1-2, reads SAVISQKPSRDICQRGTSLTIQCQVDSQVTMMFWYRQQPGQSLTLIATANQGSEATYESGFVIDKFPISRPNLTFSTLTVSNMSPEDSSIYLCSAHRDREGGYTFGSGTRLTVV.

The sample holds one count of this clonotype. The chain is built from TRBV20-1 and TRBJ2-3; D is unresolved. There are 16 residues in the CDR3. Looked up from germline, CDR1 is DFQATT and CDR2 is SNEGSKA (reference sequence). V was shortened by 0 bases and J by 5 bases, with 18 bases between the two germline ends. The CDR3: CSARDPIRRSEDTQYF. The CDR3 DNA is TGCAGTGCTAGAGATCCCATCCGCAGGTCCGAAGATACGCAGTATTTT.

As DNA, the CDR3 is TGTGCCAGCAGCCCTAGCCGGGACCGTGTCAATGAGCAGTTCTTC. It translates to CASSPSRDRVNEQFF. The chain uses TRBV28 and TRBJ2-1; either TRBD1 or TRBD2 may fit D (5 bases each). There are 15 residues in the CDR3. The ends were cut back, 6 bases at V and 6 bases at J, with 18 bases in the middle. Per germline, CDR1 MDHEN and CDR2 SYDVKM.

The gene calls are TRBV5-1 and TRBJ2-1, with D possibly being TRBD1 (7 bases). The germline gives CDR1 SGHRS, CDR2 YFSETQ. V lost 4 bases to trimming and J lost 5 bases, with 16 bases between them. The CDR3 is made up of 15 amino acids. This CDR3 reads CASSLTGRSDNEQFF. In nucleotides, the CDR3 is TGCGCCAGCAGCCTGACAGGGAGGTCAGACAATGAGCAGTTCTTC.

The chain links TRBV7-2 to TRBJ2-2; 7 nucleotides match TRBD1. The V gene end was trimmed by 4 bases and the J gene end by 1 base; junction bases not matched to a gene: 6. The CDR3 runs to 16 residues. Germline V lookup: CDR1 SGHTA, CDR2 FQGNSA. CDR3 sequence reads: CASSSRRGLNTGELFF. The CDR3 DNA is TGTGCCAGCAGCTCAAGAAGGGGGCTGAACACCGGGGAGCTGTTTTTT.

This chain uses TRBV20-1 with TRBJ1-2; D gene ambiguous. The V gene's germline CDR1 is DFQATT and CDR2 SNEGSKA (reference sequence). With 1 base removed from V and 7 bases from J, the gap between germline ends came to 7 bases. The CDR3 totals 11 residues. The CDR3 reads CSARVNGGYTF. As DNA, the CDR3 is TGCAGTGCTAGAGTAAATGGTGGCTACACCTTC.

V usage is TRBV6-1 and J usage is TRBJ1-5, with TRBD1 as a possible D gene (6 bases). Germline CDR1 and CDR2: MNHNS and SASEGT. Between the trimmed V and J ends, which lost 3 bases and 1 base, there was a span of 10 bases. This CDR3 comprises 15 residues. In DNA form, the CDR3 reads TGTGCCAGCAGTGATTTGGACAGAAGCAATCAGCCCCAGCATTTT. Residues: CASSDLDRSNQPQHF.

The chain links TRBV6-1 to TRBJ2-7; D uncertain. In germline, CDR1 is MNHNS, CDR2 SASEGT. Between the trimmed V and J ends, which lost 4 bases and 0 bases, there was a span of 10 bases. CDR3 length equals 14 residues. CDR3 nucleotide sequence: TGTGCCAGCAGTGGCCAGACGCTCTCCTACGAGCAGTACTTC. This translates into CASSGQTLSYEQYF.

V and J are TRBV15 and TRBJ1-1; possible D gene TRBD1, 5 bases. V was clipped by 4 bases and J by 3 bases, with 18 bases between them. The germline CDR1 and CDR2 sequences are LNHNV and YYDKDF (reference sequence). The CDR3 is 16 residues long. The CDR3 DNA sequence: TGTGCCACCAGCACTCCCGGGACCGTCGGGTACACTGAAGCTTTCTTT. This translates into CATSTPGTVGYTEAFF.

V and J are TRBV23-1 and TRBJ1-1; 10 nucleotides agree with TRBD1. TRBV23-1 qualifies as an ORF whose function is uncertain. The CDR3 has 16 residues. The trim removed 11 bases at V and 11 bases at J, leaving 23 bases unmatched. CDR3 protein: CAGYCIEDRGPWVAFF. CDR3 nucleotide sequence: TGCGCCGGCTATTGCATCGAAGACAGGGGGCCTTGGGTGGCTTTCTTT.

This chain connects TRBV5-4 to TRBJ2-3, with 9 bases lining up with TRBD2. CDR1 is SGHNT, CDR2 YYREEE, per germline (reference sequence). CDR3 length equals 16 residues. V was pared by 0 bases and J by 5 bases, with 7 bases of the junction left unmatched. CDR3 amino acids: CASSLAGRGGEDTQYF. The CDR3 DNA sequence: TGTGCCAGCAGCTTGGCCGGGCGGGGGGGCGAAGATACGCAGTATTTT.